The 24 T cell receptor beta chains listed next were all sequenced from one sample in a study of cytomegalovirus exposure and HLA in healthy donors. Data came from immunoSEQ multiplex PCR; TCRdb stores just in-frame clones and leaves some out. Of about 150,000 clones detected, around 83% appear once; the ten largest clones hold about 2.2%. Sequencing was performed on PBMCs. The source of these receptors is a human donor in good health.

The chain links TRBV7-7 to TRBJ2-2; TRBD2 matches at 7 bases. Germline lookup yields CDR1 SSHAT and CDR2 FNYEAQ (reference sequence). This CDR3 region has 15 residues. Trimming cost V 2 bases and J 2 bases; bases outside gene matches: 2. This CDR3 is CASSLTSANTGELFF. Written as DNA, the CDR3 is TGTGCCAGCAGCTTAACTAGCGCAAACACCGGGGAGCTGTTTTTT.

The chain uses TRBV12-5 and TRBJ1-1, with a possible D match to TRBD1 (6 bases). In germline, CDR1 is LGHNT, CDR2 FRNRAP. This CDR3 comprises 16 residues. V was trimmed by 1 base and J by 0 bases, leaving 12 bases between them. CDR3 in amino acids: CASGLAWTAMNTEAFF. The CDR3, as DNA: TGTGCTAGTGGTTTGGCCTGGACAGCCATGAACACTGAAGCTTTCTTT.

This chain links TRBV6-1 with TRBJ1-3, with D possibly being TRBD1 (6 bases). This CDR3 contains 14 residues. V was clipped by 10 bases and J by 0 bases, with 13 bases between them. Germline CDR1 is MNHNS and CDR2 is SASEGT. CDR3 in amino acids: CAIVDSISGNTIYF. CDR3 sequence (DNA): TGTGCCATTGTGGACAGCATCTCTGGAAACACCATATATTTT.

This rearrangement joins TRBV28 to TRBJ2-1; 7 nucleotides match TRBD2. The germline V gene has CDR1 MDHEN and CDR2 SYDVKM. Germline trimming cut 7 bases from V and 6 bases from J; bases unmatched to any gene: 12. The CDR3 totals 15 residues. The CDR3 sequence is CASKPMGGEFNEQFF. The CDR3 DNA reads TGTGCCAGCAAACCAATGGGAGGGGAGTTCAATGAGCAGTTCTTC.

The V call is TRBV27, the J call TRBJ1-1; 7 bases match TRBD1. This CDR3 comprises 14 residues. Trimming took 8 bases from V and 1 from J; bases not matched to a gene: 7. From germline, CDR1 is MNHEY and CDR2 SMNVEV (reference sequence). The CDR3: CASWDSPPNTEAFF. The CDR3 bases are TGTGCCAGCTGGGACAGTCCCCCGAACACTGAAGCTTTCTTT.

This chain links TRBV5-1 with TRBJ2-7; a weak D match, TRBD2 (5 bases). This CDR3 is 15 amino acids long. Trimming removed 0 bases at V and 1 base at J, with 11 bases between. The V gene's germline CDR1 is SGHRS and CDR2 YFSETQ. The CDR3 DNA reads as TGCGCCAGCAGCTTGGGTCACGGCGGGTCCTACGAGCAGTACTTC. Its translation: CASSLGHGGSYEQYF. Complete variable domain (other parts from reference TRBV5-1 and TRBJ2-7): KAGVTQTPRYLIKTRGQQVTLSCSPISGHRSVSWYQQTPGQGLQFLFEYFSETQRNKGNFPGRFSGRQFSNSRSEMNVSTLELGDSALYLCASSLGHGGSYEQYFGPGTRLTVT.

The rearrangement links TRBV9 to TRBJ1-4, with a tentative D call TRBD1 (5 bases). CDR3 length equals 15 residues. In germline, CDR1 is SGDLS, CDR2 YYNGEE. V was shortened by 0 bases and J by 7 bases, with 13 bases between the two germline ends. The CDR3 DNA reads TGTGCCAGCAGCGTAGGGCAGGGAGGGTTTGAAAAACTGTTTTTT. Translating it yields CASSVGQGGFEKLFF. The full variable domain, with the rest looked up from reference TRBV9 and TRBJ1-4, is DSGVTQTPKHLITATGQRVTLRCSPRSGDLSVYWYQQSLDQGLQFLIQYYNGEERAKGNILERFSAQQFPDLHSELNLSSLELGDSALYFCASSVGQGGFEKLFFGSGTQLSVL.

The CDR3 nucleotides read TGTGCCAGTAGTATCCGACAGACAGGCATCTCTGGAAACACCATATATTTT. Translation gives CASSIRQTGISGNTIYF. The chain recombines TRBV19 with TRBJ1-3; D possibly corresponds to TRBD1 (6 bases). Trimming removed 3 bases from V and 0 bases from J, with 15 bases in between. Germline loops: CDR1 LNHDA, CDR2 SQIVND (reference sequence). The CDR3 has 17 amino acids.

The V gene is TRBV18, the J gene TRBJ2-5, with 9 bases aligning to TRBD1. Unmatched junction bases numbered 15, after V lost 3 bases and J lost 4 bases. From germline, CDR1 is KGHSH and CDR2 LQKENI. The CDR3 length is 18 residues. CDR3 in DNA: TGTGCCAGCTCACCTATCTACCCGGGACAGGGTGTCTTAGAGACCCAGTACTTC. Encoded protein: CASSPIYPGQGVLETQYF.

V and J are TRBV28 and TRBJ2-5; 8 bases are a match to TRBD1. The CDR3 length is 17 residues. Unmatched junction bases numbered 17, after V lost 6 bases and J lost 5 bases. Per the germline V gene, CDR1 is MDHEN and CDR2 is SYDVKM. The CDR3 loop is CASSRWRSQGAEETQYF. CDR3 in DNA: TGTGCCAGCAGCCGCTGGAGATCGCAGGGGGCTGAGGAGACCCAGTACTTC.

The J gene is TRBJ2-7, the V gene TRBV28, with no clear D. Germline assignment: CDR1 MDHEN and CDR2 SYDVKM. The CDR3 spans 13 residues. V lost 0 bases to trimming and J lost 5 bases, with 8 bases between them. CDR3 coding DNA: TGTGCCAGCAGTTTATGGGCCCAGGACGAGCAGTACTTC. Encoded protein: CASSLWAQDEQYF.

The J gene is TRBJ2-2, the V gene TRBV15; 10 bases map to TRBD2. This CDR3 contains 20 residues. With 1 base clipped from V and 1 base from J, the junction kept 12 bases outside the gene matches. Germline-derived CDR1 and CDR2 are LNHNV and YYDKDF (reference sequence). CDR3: CATSRAVTSGLSLNTGELFF. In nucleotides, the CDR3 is TGTGCCACCAGCAGAGCGGTGACTAGCGGGCTTTCCTTGAACACCGGGGAGCTGTTTTTT. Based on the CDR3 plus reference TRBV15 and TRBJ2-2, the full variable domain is DAMVIQNPRYQVTQFGKPVTLSCSQTLNHNVMYWYQQKSSQAPKLLFHYYDKDFNNEADTPDNFQSRRPNTSFCFLDIRSPGLGDTAMYLCATSRAVTSGLSLNTGELFFGEGSRLTVL.

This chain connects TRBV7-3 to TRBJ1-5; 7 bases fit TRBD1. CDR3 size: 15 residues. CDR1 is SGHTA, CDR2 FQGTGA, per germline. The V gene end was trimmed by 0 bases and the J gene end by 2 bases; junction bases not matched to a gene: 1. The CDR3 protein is CASSLTGTGNQPQHF. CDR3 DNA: TGTGCCAGCAGCTTAACTGGGACAGGCAATCAGCCCCAGCATTTT.

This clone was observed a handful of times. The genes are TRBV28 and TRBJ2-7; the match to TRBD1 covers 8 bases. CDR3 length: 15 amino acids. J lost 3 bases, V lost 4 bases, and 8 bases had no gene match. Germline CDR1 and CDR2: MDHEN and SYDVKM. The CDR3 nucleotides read TGTGCCAGCAGTTCTCGGACAGGGTTTGTCTACGAGCAGTACTTC. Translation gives CASSSRTGFVYEQYF.

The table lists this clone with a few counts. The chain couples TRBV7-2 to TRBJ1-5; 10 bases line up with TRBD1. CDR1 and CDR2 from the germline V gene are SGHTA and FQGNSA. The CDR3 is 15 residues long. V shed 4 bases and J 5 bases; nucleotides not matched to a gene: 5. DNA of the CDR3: TGTGCCAGCAGCTCGGGACAGGGGAGGCATCAGCCCCAGCATTTT. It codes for CASSSGQGRHQPQHF.

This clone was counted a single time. The CDR3 DNA sequence: TGTGCCAGCAGTATTGGGACAGACACTGAAGCTTTCTTT. It encodes CASSIGTDTEAFF. The chain combines TRBV6-6 with TRBJ1-1, with 7 nucleotides matching TRBD1. This CDR3 has 13 residues. The V segment lost 5 bases and the J segment 3 bases; nucleotides outside the gene matches: 3. Germline-derived CDR1 and CDR2 are MNHNY and SVGAGI (reference sequence).

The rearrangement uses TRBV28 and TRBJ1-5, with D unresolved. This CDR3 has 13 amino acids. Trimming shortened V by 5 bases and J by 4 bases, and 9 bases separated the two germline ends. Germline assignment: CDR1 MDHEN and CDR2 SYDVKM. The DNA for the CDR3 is TGTGCCAGCAGTCCTACAGCAAATCAGCCCCAGCATTTT. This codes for CASSPTANQPQHF.

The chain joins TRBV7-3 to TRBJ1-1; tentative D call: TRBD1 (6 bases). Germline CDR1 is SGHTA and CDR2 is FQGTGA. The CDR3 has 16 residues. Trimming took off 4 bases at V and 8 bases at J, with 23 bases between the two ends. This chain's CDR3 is CASSSNGASTGTEAFF. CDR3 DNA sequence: TGTGCCAGCAGCTCAAATGGCGCCAGCACCGGGACAGAAGCTTTCTTT.

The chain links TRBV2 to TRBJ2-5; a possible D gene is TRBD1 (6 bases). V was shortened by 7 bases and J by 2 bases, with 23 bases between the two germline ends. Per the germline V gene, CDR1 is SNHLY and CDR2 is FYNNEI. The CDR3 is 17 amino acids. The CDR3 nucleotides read TGTGCCAGCAAGCTTCCGAAGACAGGAAAAATTCAAGAGACCCAGTACTTC. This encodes CASKLPKTGKIQETQYF.

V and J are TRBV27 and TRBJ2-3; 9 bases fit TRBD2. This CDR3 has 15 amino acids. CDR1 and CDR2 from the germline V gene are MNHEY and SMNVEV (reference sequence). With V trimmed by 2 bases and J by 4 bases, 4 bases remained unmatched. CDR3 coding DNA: TGTGCCAGCAGTTTACGTTTAGCGGGAGCAGATACGCAGTATTTT. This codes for CASSLRLAGADTQYF.

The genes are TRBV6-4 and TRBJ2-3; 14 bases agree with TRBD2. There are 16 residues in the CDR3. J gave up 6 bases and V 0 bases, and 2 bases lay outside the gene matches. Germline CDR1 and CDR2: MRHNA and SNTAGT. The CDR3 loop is CASSDSTSGGADTQYF. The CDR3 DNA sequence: TGTGCCAGCAGTGACTCGACTAGCGGGGGGGCCGATACGCAGTATTTT.

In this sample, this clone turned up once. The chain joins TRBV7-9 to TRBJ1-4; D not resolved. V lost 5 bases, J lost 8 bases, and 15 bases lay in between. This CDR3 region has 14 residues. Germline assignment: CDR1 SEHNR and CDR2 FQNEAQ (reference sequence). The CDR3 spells CASSPQQAEEKLFF. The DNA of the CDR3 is TGTGCCAGCAGCCCGCAGCAGGCTGAGGAAAAACTGTTTTTT.

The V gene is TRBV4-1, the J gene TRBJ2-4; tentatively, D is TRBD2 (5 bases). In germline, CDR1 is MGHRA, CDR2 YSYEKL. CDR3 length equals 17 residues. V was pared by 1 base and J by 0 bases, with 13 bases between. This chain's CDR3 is CASSQGGGQLAKNIQYF. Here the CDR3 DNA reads TGCGCCAGCAGCCAAGGAGGCGGGCAGCTAGCCAAAAACATTCAGTACTTC.

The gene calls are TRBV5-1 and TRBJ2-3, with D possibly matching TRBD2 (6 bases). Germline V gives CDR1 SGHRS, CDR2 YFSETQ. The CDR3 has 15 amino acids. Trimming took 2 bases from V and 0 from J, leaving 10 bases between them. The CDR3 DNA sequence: TGCGCCAGCAGCTTACCCAGCGGGAGCACAGATACGCAGTATTTT. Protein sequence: CASSLPSGSTDTQYF.